This T cell receptor (beta chain) was obtained from a study of response to subunit inactivated influenza vaccine. This CDR3 is built from 16 residues. The V and J ends lost 0 bases and 4 bases respectively, with 15 bases between them. Germline CDR1 is SGHKS and CDR2 is YYEKEE (reference sequence). A few counts support this clonotype. The antigen is not known. Findings and caveats of the study: Authors suggested few new T cells are recruited by each seasonal influenza vaccination.

TCRdb called the RT-PCR reads again in MiXCR, with one record for every CDR3 protein. This sample has some 520,000 distinct CDR3 sequences; about 17% occur once, and the top ten carry less than 4%. This sequence was found in a man aged 50-75 years who received an inactivated influenza vaccine. The chain couples TRBV5-5 to TRBJ2-3; D gene uncertain. This material consisted of CD4+ T cells sorted from PBMCs, taken around 25 months after vaccination. The CDR3 DNA follows: TGTGCCAGCAGCTTGGTAGACAAAGCCCCCCCAGATACGCAGTATTTT. Residues: CASSLVDKAPPDTQYF.